The entry below gives a single T cell receptor (beta chain) sequence along with its context. Its target is unknown. This sample was included in a study of shared clonotypes between healthy human individuals. Whole-study results and caveats: What naive subsets generally showed was a larger estimated richness than memory subsets showed. Sharing across four donors was highest in naive CD4 (roughly 5%) and lowest in memory CD8 (roughly 0.4%).

This CDR3 contains 16 residues. Trimming left V 2 bases short and J 1 base short, with 9 bases between. From germline, CDR1 is MGHDK and CDR2 SYGVNS. In replicate PCRs of sorted subsets, about 200 ng DNA, tens of thousands of T cell genomes, was used. Authors' methods: ImmunoSEQ sequences covered only the junction and lacked quality scores; filtering therefore differed. Sequencing was performed with immunoSEQ multiplex PCR; in TCRdb, only in-frame clones are kept and a portion is missing. That table furnishes V, J and clone size, whereas the DNA furnished D and trimming. The sample has about 2.4 million clones, approximately 90% seen once.

This clonotype originated in a man aged 18-30 years in good health. This chain uses TRBV25-1 with TRBJ2-6; D is possibly TRBD2 (6 bases). Sequencing was done on a sample of naive CD4+ T cells sorted from blood. The subset was: CD45RA+ positively selected. The CDR3 region is CASSEPGRSGANVLTF. As DNA, the CDR3 is TGTGCCAGCAGTGAACCCGGGAGATCTGGGGCCAACGTCCTGACTTTC.